These T cell receptor beta chains were read from a single sample in a study of cytomegalovirus exposure and HLA in healthy donors. TCRdb keeps only in-frame clones here, not all; method: immunoSEQ multiplex PCR. The profile shows under 200,000 clones, 80% to 85% of them singletons. Sequencing was carried out using PBMCs. The receptors were gathered from a human donor in good health. CDR3s include the opening cysteine and the closing phenylalanine or tryptophan. Fields, in order: V gene, J gene, CDR3 protein.

TRBV5-1	TRBJ1-4	CASSRESQNEKLFF
TRBV11-2	TRBJ1-2	CASSLVSTPGGYTF
TRBV7-2	TRBJ2-3	CASSLSAGVIDTQYF
TRBV27	TRBJ1-2	CASSSGGFYGYTF
TRBV5-8	TRBJ1-3	CASRLTGGKGRNTIYF
TRBV25-1	TRBJ2-7	CASSESGTGYPRQYF
TRBV27	TRBJ1-2	CASSLDKNYGYTF
TRBV6-1	TRBJ2-7	CASSEEIQGWAYEQYF
TRBV11-2	TRBJ1-2	CASSLEGTIHGYTF
TRBV4-3	TRBJ2-1	CASSQQHRDRAYNEQFF
TRBV2	TRBJ2-7	CASTGGPGQGDYEQYF
TRBV7-8	TRBJ2-7	CASSRAGPYEQYF
TRBV4-1	TRBJ2-7	CASSLRRGGPYEQYF
TRBV7-2	TRBJ1-2	CASADRRSNYGYTF
TRBV6-5	TRBJ2-7	CASRWGAWSYEQYF
TRBV6-5	TRBJ1-6	CASSAASAENSPLHF
TRBV19	TRBJ1-2	CASSIAWGGGYGYTF
TRBV18	TRBJ2-7	CASSPDSSGEQYF
TRBV4-3	TRBJ1-1	CASSQAVQVAEAFF
TRBV5-4	TRBJ2-1	CASSLAGGRDEQFF
TRBV27	TRBJ2-1	CASSWTGTSVYNEQFF
TRBV2	TRBJ2-5	CASDRERETQYF
TRBV5-1	TRBJ1-6	CASSLNGQGSNSPLHF
TRBV5-1	TRBJ2-5	CASSLAGAGALETQYF
TRBV5-4	TRBJ2-5	CASSLDVQETQYF
TRBV7-6	TRBJ2-2	CASIGGNTGELFF